What follows describes a single T cell receptor (beta chain). No antigen is known for it. From blood CD8+ and CD4+ T cells, the TCR beta chain was sequenced. In contrast to the negatively isolated CD8+ and CD4+ T cells, TEMRA cells were FACS-enriched. cDNA came from 0.5 to 1 ug RNA primed by random hexamers. TCRdb re-analysed the immunoSEQ multiplex PCR reads in MiXCR, keeping a single row per CDR3 protein. The top ten hold around 0.1% of the sample, which has approximately 180,000 distinct CDR3 sequences, roughly nine tenths seen once. These data come from a study of CD8 T cells in Susac syndrome. Study as a whole: When blood was collected, patients with Susac syndrome were therapy-naive, were taking corticosteroids, or were receiving intravenous immunoglobulin alone. Study-wide results and caveats: It was acknowledged in the study that the number of individuals who were included in its TCR sequencing and HLA analysis was relatively small.

Sequences were obtained from CD4+ T cells from PBMCs. The receptor was derived from a human donor with Susac syndrome.

CDR3: CATSDLTSGSGTDTQYF. Here the CDR3 DNA reads TGTGCCACCAGTGATTTGACTAGCGGGAGTGGGACAGATACGCAGTATTTT. V usage is TRBV24-1 and J usage is TRBJ2-3, with TRBD2 matching 11 bases. Germline V gene lookup returns CDR1 KGHDR and CDR2 SFDVKD. CDR3 length equals 17 residues. The J segment lost 3 bases and the V segment lost 0 bases, leaving 4 bases of the junction unmatched.